One and the same sample provided the 21 T cell receptor beta chains below, sequenced in a study of response to subunit inactivated influenza vaccine. MiXCR was run by TCRdb on the RT-PCR reads, yielding one entry per CDR3 protein. This sample has just under 550,000 distinct CDR3 sequences, with less than 25% found just once. This same sample was also part of a study on T cells expressing NK-cell markers. That investigation notes: Synthesis of TCR beta cDNA relied on 5'RACE template switching carrying UMIs.

Material: CD4+ T cells sorted from PBMCs, obtained 11 to 12 days after vaccination. These receptors were taken from a man aged 50 to 60 who received an inactivated influenza vaccine.

This clonotype occurred a few times. The chain links TRBV6-5 to TRBJ2-2; TRBD2 aligns across 8 bases. Trimming cost V 0 bases and J 3 bases; bases outside gene matches: 6. The length of the CDR3 is 17 residues. Germline V lookup: CDR1 MNHEY, CDR2 SVGAGI. CDR3 DNA sequence: TGTGCCAGCAGTTACTCGTCCAGCGGGAGTGACACCGGGGAGCTGTTTTTT. Its protein is CASSYSSSGSDTGELFF.

V is TRBV7-2 and J is TRBJ2-7; 9 positions agree with TRBD1. The germline V gene encodes CDR1 SGHTA and CDR2 FQGNSA. The V gene end was trimmed by 2 bases and the J gene end by 2 bases; junction bases not matched to a gene: 4. The CDR3 consists of 15 residues. CDR3 in DNA: TGTGCCAGCAGCTTATCGGGGGACAGGGCCTACGAGCAGTACTTC. It specifies CASSLSGDRAYEQYF.

The V gene is TRBV5-5, the J gene TRBJ1-1, with 11 bases identical to TRBD1. The CDR3 runs 16 residues. The junction had 11 bases not matched to a gene; V was cut back by 4 bases and J by 6 bases. Looked up from germline, CDR1 is SGHKS and CDR2 is YYEKEE (reference sequence). CDR3 in amino acids: CASSPQGTGGWAEAFF. The CDR3 coding sequence is TGTGCCAGCAGCCCCCAAGGGACAGGGGGTTGGGCTGAAGCTTTCTTT.

This chain connects TRBV6-1 to TRBJ2-6; D unresolved. The V end lost 6 bases, the J end lost 4 bases, and 13 bases lay between the germline ends. The CDR3 loop spans 15 amino acids. The germline CDR1 and CDR2 sequences are MNHNS and SASEGT. The CDR3 nucleotides are TGTGCCAGCAGATCGTTCTCAGCCGGGGCCAACGTCCTGACTTTC. It yields the protein CASRSFSAGANVLTF.

V and J are TRBV20-1 and TRBJ2-1, with 11 positions matching TRBD2. The J segment lost 10 bases and the V segment lost 5 bases, leaving 7 bases of the junction unmatched. Germline-derived CDR1 and CDR2 are DFQATT and SNEGSKA (reference sequence). This CDR3 is built from 13 residues. CDR3 coding DNA: TGCAGTGCTCCACGTAGCGGGAGGGTAGAGCAGTTCTTC. Protein product: CSAPRSGRVEQFF.

The J gene is TRBJ2-3, the V gene TRBV25-1, with TRBD2 matching over 10 bases. V lost 6 bases to trimming and J lost 2 bases; unmatched junction nucleotides: 8. The CDR3 runs 16 residues. Germline-derived CDR1 and CDR2 are MGHDK and SYGVNS. CDR3 coding DNA: TGTGCCAGCAGGCGGGGAGCGGGGGGGCACACAGATACGCAGTATTTT. Its translation: CASRRGAGGHTDTQYF. Filled out from reference TRBV25-1 and TRBJ2-3, the complete variable domain reads EADIYQTPRYLVIGTGKKITLECSQTMGHDKMYWYQQDPGMELHLIHYSYGVNSTEKGDLSSESTVSRIRTEHFPLTLESARPSHTSQYLCASRRGAGGHTDTQYFGPGTRLTVL.

This clonotype was recorded a few times. V is TRBV6-1 and J is TRBJ2-7; 7 nucleotides align to TRBD1. Germline CDR1 reads MNHNS; CDR2 reads SASEGT. The CDR3 totals 15 residues. J was trimmed by 3 bases and V by 2 bases; bases with no gene match: 7. CDR3 in DNA: TGTGCCAGCAGTGAACCCGGACAGGTACTCTACGAGCAGTACTTC. This codes for CASSEPGQVLYEQYF.

The chain links TRBV29-1 to TRBJ1-1; D is perhaps TRBD1 (6 bases). This CDR3 spans 13 amino acids. Trimming took 3 bases from V and 1 from J, leaving 9 bases between them. The V gene's germline CDR1 is SQVTM and CDR2 ANQGSEA. CDR3 amino acids: CSVEGQENTEAFF. CDR3 nucleotide sequence: TGCAGCGTTGAGGGACAAGAGAACACTGAAGCTTTCTTT. The entire variable domain, with the rest obtained from reference TRBV29-1 and TRBJ1-1, is as follows: SAVISQKPSRDICQRGTSLTIQCQVDSQVTMMFWYRQQPGQSLTLIATANQGSEATYESGFVIDKFPISRPNLTFSTLTVSNMSPEDSSIYLCSVEGQENTEAFFGQGTRLTVV.

This clonotype was found a few times. The chain has TRBV7-9 and TRBJ1-5, with 7 bases aligning to TRBD1. There are 16 residues in the CDR3. V was clipped by 5 bases and J by 1 base; unmatched bases: 8. CDR1 is SEHNR and CDR2 is FQNEAQ in the germline V gene (reference sequence). The CDR3 coding sequence is TGTGCCAGCAGCAGCGGGTCGACAGGGAGCAATCAGCCCCAGCATTTT. Protein: CASSSGSTGSNQPQHF.

The V gene is TRBV20-1, the J gene TRBJ2-3, with unresolved D. Per germline, CDR1 DFQATT and CDR2 SNEGSKA (reference sequence). This CDR3 spans 10 amino acids. V lost 4 bases, J lost 5 bases, and 4 bases lay in between. The CDR3 loop reads CSAKGDTQYF. Here the CDR3 DNA reads TGCAGTGCTAAGGGAGATACGCAGTATTTT.

In DNA, the CDR3 is TGTGCCAGCAGCTTAAATCCGGGCGGGACAGGAGACAATGAGCAGTTCTTC. This gives the protein CASSLNPGGTGDNEQFF. This chain joins TRBV11-2 and TRBJ2-1; 8 bases match TRBD1. The V gene's germline CDR1 is SGHAT and CDR2 FQNNGV. The CDR3 loop spans 17 amino acids. V was clipped by 2 bases and J by 5 bases; unmatched bases: 11.

The table lists this clonotype with many counts. The V call is TRBV5-1, the J call TRBJ2-2, with a possible D match to TRBD2 (6 bases). The CDR3 contains 15 residues. Trimming left V 4 bases short and J 4 bases short, with 14 bases between. Germline CDR1 is SGHRS and CDR2 is YFSETQ. Written as DNA, the CDR3 is TGCGCCAGCAGCCGGGGGAGTGGAAGCACCGGGGAGCTGTTTTTT. Its protein product is CASSRGSGSTGELFF.

The chain links TRBV6-2 or TRBV6-3 to TRBJ2-7; 8 bases are shared with TRBD1. The CDR3 consists of 14 residues. In germline, CDR1 is MNHEY, CDR2 SVGEGT. V lost 5 bases to trimming and J lost 6 bases; unmatched junction nucleotides: 9. For the CDR3, the DNA is TGTGCCAGCAGTAACAGGGGGGCTACGGGCGAGCAGTACTTC. Translating it yields CASSNRGATGEQYF.

This clonotype has just a few counts. CDR3 protein: CASRAGTGSYNEQFF. DNA for the CDR3: TGCGCCAGCAGAGCCGGGACAGGGTCCTACAATGAGCAGTTCTTC. The chain links TRBV5-1 to TRBJ2-1, with TRBD1 identical over 9 bases. The trim removed 5 bases at V and 1 base at J, leaving 4 bases unmatched. From germline, CDR1 is SGHRS and CDR2 YFSETQ. The CDR3 consists of 15 residues.

This clonotype appeared many times. The rearrangement links TRBV7-2 to TRBJ2-1; 8 bases agree with TRBD1. CDR1 is SGHTA, CDR2 FQGNSA, per germline. V was clipped by 3 bases and J by 8 bases; unmatched bases: 6. This CDR3 contains 14 residues. The DNA of the CDR3 is TGTGCCAGCAGCTTCGGGACAGGAGAATATGAGCAGTTCTTC. Translating gives CASSFGTGEYEQFF. The entire variable domain, with the rest obtained from reference TRBV7-2 and TRBJ2-1, is as follows: GAGVSQSPSNKVTEKGKDVELRCDPISGHTALYWYRQSLGQGLEFLIYFQGNSAPDKSGLPSDRFSAERTGGSVSTLTIQRTQQEDSAVYLCASSFGTGEYEQFFGPGTRLTVL.

The gene calls are TRBV5-1 and TRBJ1-5; weak D call: TRBD1 (6 bases). CDR1 is SGHRS, CDR2 YFSETQ, per germline. V lost 0 bases and J 6 bases, leaving 13 bases between the germline ends. There are 15 residues in the CDR3. The CDR3 sequence is CASSLEGGSGQPQHF. The CDR3 bases are TGCGCCAGCAGCTTGGAGGGGGGGTCGGGTCAGCCCCAGCATTTT.

The rearrangement links TRBV12-3 or TRBV12-4 to TRBJ2-5; D possibly corresponds to TRBD1 (8 bases). V lost 5 bases to trimming and J lost 5 bases, with 18 bases between them. The length of the CDR3 is 15 residues. The CDR3 reads CASSPIGQGGETQYF. CDR3 in DNA: TGTGCCAGCAGTCCTATCGGACAGGGAGGGGAGACCCAGTACTTC.

The CDR3 sequence: CASKREGARTEAFF. The CDR3 DNA follows: TGTGCCAGTAAGAGGGAGGGGGCTCGGACTGAAGCTTTCTTT. The V gene is TRBV5-8, the J gene TRBJ1-1; 7 nucleotides agree with TRBD1. With V trimmed by 8 bases and J by 5 bases, 12 bases remained unmatched. The CDR3 runs 14 residues. From germline, CDR1 is SGHTS and CDR2 YDEGEE.

The chain links TRBV30 to TRBJ2-7, with D perhaps matching TRBD2 (6 bases). The CDR3 is 14 residues long. Germline-derived CDR1 and CDR2 are GTSNPN and SVGIG (reference sequence). The V gene lost 5 bases and the J gene lost 0 bases, with 14 bases spanning the gap. Written as DNA, the CDR3 is TGTGCCTGGCACCGGGGAGGCGGCTCCTACGAGCAGTACTTC. Its protein product is CAWHRGGGSYEQYF.

This clonotype was found a few times. The V gene is TRBV6-2 or TRBV6-3, the J gene TRBJ2-1; 10 nucleotides line up with TRBD2. The CDR3 spans 15 residues. With 2 bases clipped from V and 4 bases from J, the junction kept 2 bases outside the gene matches. The V gene's germline CDR1 is MNHEY and CDR2 SVGEGT. The CDR3 loop is CASSYERGGYNEQFF. CDR3 bases: TGTGCCAGCAGTTACGAGCGGGGGGGATACAATGAGCAGTTCTTC.

The chain couples TRBV11-2 to TRBJ2-7; TRBD1 aligns across 8 bases. Germline-derived CDR1 and CDR2 are SGHAT and FQNNGV. With 4 bases clipped from V and 6 bases from J, the junction kept 8 bases outside the gene matches. CDR3 length: 14 amino acids. The CDR3 DNA reads TGTGCCAGCAGCTCTACGGACAGGGTAGGCGAGCAGTACTTC. Translation: CASSSTDRVGEQYF.